These 23 T cell receptor beta chains came from one sample sequenced in a study of blood T cell repertoires in COVID-19. The repertoire was sequenced with immunoSEQ multiplex PCR; TCRdb's copy has only in-frame clones and lacks some. The sample contains 450,000 or so clones, approximately 89% of which appear only once. Sequences were obtained from peripheral blood. The receptors stem from a man younger than 35 with COVID-19, enrolled during active disease.

The CDR3 reads CASSVGSPNSPLHF. The CDR3 DNA is TGTGCCAGCAGTGTGGGGAGTCCAAATTCACCCCTCCACTTT. The chain has TRBV2 and TRBJ1-6; no reliable D call. Germline CDR1 is SNHLY and CDR2 is FYNNEI. This CDR3 contains 14 residues. V lost 4 bases to trimming and J lost 7 bases, with 11 bases between them.

V gene TRBV14 combines with J gene TRBJ2-3, with 7 bases that match TRBD2. Trimming at V came to 5 bases and at J to 7 bases, leaving 6 bases not matched to a gene. Germline CDR1 is SGHDN and CDR2 is FVKESK. The CDR3 length is 13 residues. CDR3 region: CASSKTSSHTQYF. In nucleotides, the CDR3 is TGTGCCAGCAGCAAGACTAGCAGTCATACGCAGTATTTT. Combining the CDR3 with reference TRBV14 and TRBJ2-3 gives the whole variable domain EAGVTQFPSHSVIEKGQTVTLRCDPISGHDNLYWYRRVMGKEIKFLLHFVKESKQDESGMPNNRFLAERTGGTYSTLKVQPAELEDSGVYFCASSKTSSHTQYFGPGTRLTVL.

The chain has TRBV5-1 and TRBJ2-3; possibly TRBD1 for D (5 bases). The CDR3 runs 14 residues. With 0 bases removed from V and 3 bases from J, the gap between germline ends came to 8 bases. Germline values: CDR1 SGHRS, CDR2 YFSETQ. The CDR3 region is CASSLVDRTDTQYF. The CDR3 region has the DNA TGCGCCAGCAGCTTGGTTGACAGAACAGATACGCAGTATTTT.

The chain carries TRBV19 and TRBJ2-2; 9 positions agree with TRBD2. The CDR3 runs to 19 residues. V lost 3 bases, J lost 5 bases, and 16 bases stayed unmatched. Looked up from germline, CDR1 is LNHDA and CDR2 is SQIVND (reference sequence). CDR3 in DNA: TGTGCCAGTAGTATTCTTGATCTAGCGGGGCCGTTTGGAACCGGGGAGCTGTTTTTT. Amino acid sequence: CASSILDLAGPFGTGELFF.

The CDR3 loop reads CASSLTGTATEAFF. The CDR3 DNA reads as TGTGCCAGCAGCTTAACCGGGACAGCTACTGAAGCTTTCTTT. The chain carries TRBV7-2 and TRBJ1-1; 7 nucleotides align to TRBD1. The CDR3 runs 14 residues. The V gene end was trimmed by 2 bases and the J gene end by 5 bases; junction bases not matched to a gene: 5. CDR1 is SGHTA and CDR2 is FQGNSA in the germline V gene. The full variable domain, rest sourced from reference TRBV7-2 and TRBJ1-1, is GAGVSQSPSNKVTEKGKDVELRCDPISGHTALYWYRQSLGQGLEFLIYFQGNSAPDKSGLPSDRFSAERTGGSVSTLTIQRTQQEDSAVYLCASSLTGTATEAFFGQGTRLTVV.

The gene calls are TRBV30 and TRBJ2-7; 7 bases agree with TRBD1. The germline V gene encodes CDR1 GTSNPN and CDR2 SVGIG (reference sequence). The CDR3 has 14 amino acids. This CDR3 reads CAVTGPRVGGEQYF. Here the CDR3 DNA reads TGTGCTGTGACAGGGCCTCGTGTAGGTGGAGAGCAGTACTTC.

With regard to this clone: The same CDR3 also results from other DNA sequences found in this sample. The chain links TRBV5-1 to TRBJ2-3; TRBD2 aligns across 10 bases. Germline V CDR1 and CDR2: SGHRS, YFSETQ. CDR3 length: 15 amino acids. Germline trimming cut 5 bases from V and 1 base from J; bases unmatched to any gene: 4. The CDR3 nucleotides read TGCGCCAGCAGTCTCCTAGCGGGAGGCACAGATACGCAGTATTTT. This gives the protein CASSLLAGGTDTQYF. Drawing the rest from reference TRBV5-1 and TRBJ2-3, the complete variable domain is KAGVTQTPRYLIKTRGQQVTLSCSPISGHRSVSWYQQTPGQGLQFLFEYFSETQRNKGNFPGRFSGRQFSNSRSEMNVSTLELGDSALYLCASSLLAGGTDTQYFGPGTRLTVL.

J is TRBJ2-3 and V is TRBV7-2, with TRBD2 identical over 8 bases. The CDR3 loop spans 16 amino acids. Germline CDR1 and CDR2: SGHTA and FQGNSA. Trimming cost V 2 bases and J 0 bases; bases outside gene matches: 4. This CDR3 reads CASSLLAGLSTDTQYF. The CDR3 coding sequence is TGTGCCAGCAGCTTATTAGCGGGGCTTAGCACAGATACGCAGTATTTT.

Regarding this clone: An end of the junction differs from the germline gene, which may be a read error. V is TRBV19 and J is TRBJ1-2; D not resolved. Germline values: CDR1 LNHDA, CDR2 SQIVND (reference sequence). CDR3 length: 11 residues. CDR3: CASRVGEKKLF. The CDR3 DNA is TGTGCCAGTAGAGTCGGAGAAAAGAAACTCTTC. Full variable domain (remainder filled in from reference TRBV19 and TRBJ1-2): DGGITQSPKYLFRKEGQNVTLSCEQNLNHDAMYWYRQDPGQGLRLIYYSQIVNDFQKGDIAEGYSVSREKKESFPLTVTSAQKNPTAFYLCASRVGEKKLFGSGTRLTVV.

The rearrangement links TRBV3-1 (or the pseudogene TRBV3-2) to TRBJ2-5; TRBD1 matches at 8 bases. After removal of 1 base from V and 0 bases from J, the junction contained 22 bases not matched to a gene. CDR3 length: 22 residues. Germline lookup yields CDR1 LGHDT and CDR2 YNNKEL (reference sequence). The CDR3 spells CASSQGTTPGTGYLLYQETQYF. Here the CDR3 DNA reads TGTGCCAGCAGCCAAGGGACAACTCCCGGGACAGGTTACCTATTGTACCAAGAGACCCAGTACTTC.

The V and J genes are TRBV6-5 and TRBJ2-3, with D tentatively TRBD2 (6 bases). The CDR3 totals 14 residues. Between the trimmed V and J ends, which lost 7 bases and 7 bases, there was a span of 18 bases. Germline assignment: CDR1 MNHEY and CDR2 SVGAGI. The CDR3 is CASMTSGQRNTQYF. In nucleotides, the CDR3 is TGTGCCAGCATGACCAGCGGGCAGAGGAATACGCAGTATTTT.

The chain recombines TRBV7-2 with TRBJ2-7, with TRBD1 matching 9 bases. CDR1 is SGHTA and CDR2 is FQGNSA in the germline V gene. V was pared by 5 bases and J by 7 bases, with 6 bases of the junction left unmatched. There are 13 residues in the CDR3. This chain's CDR3 is CASSVPGQGEQYF. DNA of the CDR3: TGTGCCAGCAGCGTTCCGGGACAGGGTGAGCAGTACTTC. Full variable domain (outside the CDR3, taken from reference TRBV7-2 and TRBJ2-7): GAGVSQSPSNKVTEKGKDVELRCDPISGHTALYWYRQSLGQGLEFLIYFQGNSAPDKSGLPSDRFSAERTGGSVSTLTIQRTQQEDSAVYLCASSVPGQGEQYFGPGTRLTVT.

V is TRBV6-1 and J is TRBJ1-2; D is unresolved. CDR3 length equals 14 residues. Germline assignment: CDR1 MNHNS and CDR2 SASEGT. V was pared by 1 base and J by 6 bases, with 12 bases between. CDR3 bases: TGTGCCAGCAGTGAAGTGGTTGTAGTCGATGGCTACACCTTC. Residues: CASSEVVVVDGYTF.

The chain is built from TRBV6-1 and TRBJ2-5, with D uncertain. The germline gives CDR1 MNHNS, CDR2 SASEGT. The CDR3 has 12 amino acids. V gave up 3 bases and J gave up 5 bases, with 7 bases separating them. This CDR3 reads CASSDQRETQYF. DNA of the CDR3: TGTGCCAGCAGTGACCAGAGGGAGACCCAGTACTTC.

This chain links TRBV30 with TRBJ2-1, with 10 bases lining up with TRBD1. CDR3 size: 15 residues. Germline V lookup: CDR1 GTSNPN, CDR2 SVGIG (reference sequence). Trimming at V came to 2 bases and at J to 3 bases, leaving 4 bases not matched to a gene. The chain's CDR3 is CAWSLGTGDYNEQFF. For the CDR3, the DNA is TGTGCCTGGAGTTTAGGGACAGGGGACTACAATGAGCAGTTCTTC. The whole variable domain, filled in from reference TRBV30 and TRBJ2-1, reads SQTIHQWPATLVQPVGSPLSLECTVEGTSNPNLYWYRQAAGRGLQLLFYSVGIGQISSEVPQNLSASRPQDRQFILSSKKLLLSDSGFYLCAWSLGTGDYNEQFFGPGTRLTVL.

The genes are TRBV25-1 and TRBJ1-1; TRBD1 is a possible D gene (5 bases). Trimming left V 7 bases short and J 0 bases short, with 9 bases between. The germline gives CDR1 MGHDK, CDR2 SYGVNS. This CDR3 is 13 amino acids long. CDR3 sequence (DNA): TGTGCCAGCACGGGGGGGATGAACACTGAAGCTTTCTTT. The encoded protein is CASTGGMNTEAFF.

The rearrangement links TRBV4-1 to TRBJ1-2; no firm D call. V dropped 7 bases and J dropped 5 bases, with 20 bases sitting between them. This CDR3 spans 15 amino acids. The germline CDR1 and CDR2 sequences are MGHRA and YSYEKL. CDR3 in DNA: TGCGCCAGCAATTCAGTAGTCAGGCTTCGGTATGGCTACACCTTC. Residues: CASNSVVRLRYGYTF.

The chain joins TRBV5-4 to TRBJ2-1, with 11 bases fitting TRBD2. Germline V gene sequence: CDR1 SGHNT, CDR2 YYREEE (reference sequence). J was trimmed by 9 bases and V by 0 bases; bases with no gene match: 8. There are 16 residues in the CDR3. The CDR3: CASSLGIAGGQGEQFF. The CDR3 bases are TGTGCCAGCAGCTTGGGGATAGCGGGGGGGCAGGGTGAGCAGTTCTTC. Full variable domain (missing parts from reference TRBV5-4 and TRBJ2-1): ETGVTQSPTHLIKTRGQQVTLRCSSQSGHNTVSWYQQALGQGPQFIFQYYREEENGRGNFPPRFSGLQFPNYSSELNVNALELDDSALYLCASSLGIAGGQGEQFFGPGTRLTVL.

This clone has at least ten counts. J is TRBJ2-1 and V is TRBV11-2; possibly TRBD2 for D (5 bases). Trimming removed 0 bases from V and 5 bases from J, with 11 bases in between. Germline values: CDR1 SGHAT, CDR2 FQNNGV. This CDR3 has 15 amino acids. The CDR3 is CASSLDLASNNEQFF. The CDR3 DNA reads as TGTGCCAGCAGCTTAGATTTGGCTAGCAACAATGAGCAGTTCTTC.

The gene calls are TRBV6-5 and TRBJ2-7, with TRBD1 identical over 7 bases. Germline V gives CDR1 MNHEY, CDR2 SVGAGI. The CDR3 consists of 15 residues. V was pared by 5 bases and J by 0 bases, with 7 bases of the junction left unmatched. This CDR3 is CASSNDRVSSYEQYF. The CDR3 nucleotides are TGTGCCAGCAGTAACGACAGGGTGAGCTCCTACGAGCAGTACTTC.

V gene TRBV11-2 combines with J gene TRBJ1-4; 9 bases agree with TRBD1. Germline loops: CDR1 SGHAT, CDR2 FQNNGV. The CDR3 has 17 amino acids. The J segment lost 2 bases and the V segment lost 5 bases, leaving 9 bases of the junction unmatched. The CDR3 region has the DNA TGTGCCAGCAGCCTAGGACAGGGGAGCGGGACTAATGAAAAACTGTTTTTT. Translation: CASSLGQGSGTNEKLFF.

The chain employs TRBV19 and TRBJ2-5, with 12 nucleotides matching TRBD2. In germline, CDR1 is LNHDA, CDR2 SQIVND (reference sequence). Trimming at V came to 3 bases and at J to 2 bases, leaving 13 bases not matched to a gene. The CDR3 extends over 19 amino acids. CDR3 protein: CASSIGLAGWSGGQETQYF. CDR3 nucleotides: TGTGCCAGTAGTATCGGACTAGCGGGGTGGAGTGGGGGACAAGAGACCCAGTACTTC.

J is TRBJ2-5 and V is TRBV5-4, with 8 positions matching TRBD2. V lost 4 bases to trimming and J lost 4 bases; unmatched junction nucleotides: 6. CDR1 and CDR2 (germline): SGHNT, YYREEE (reference sequence). CDR3 length: 14 residues. The CDR3 loop reads CASSQAGGGETQYF. CDR3 bases: TGTGCCAGCAGCCAAGCCGGGGGGGGAGAGACCCAGTACTTC.